Included here is one T cell receptor beta chain sequence, with context. Its specificity is not known. The CDR3 end lies 3 residues beyond the end of the read and is filled in from the germline J gene. V lost 3 bases to trimming and J lost 3 bases; unmatched junction nucleotides: 8. The CDR3 length is 16 residues. The germline CDR1 and CDR2 sequences are SNHLY and FYNNEI. The data are from a study of T cells in women clearing cervical HPV infection. About the study: Women with histologically confirmed HPV16-related CIN3 or worse, 2 with invasive cancer, served as cases. Findings of the study overall: A classifier using richness and V gene abundances reached an AUC of more than 0.8.

Cervical HPV DNA detected by MY09/MY11 PCR, typed by dot-blot. The data were produced by immunoSEQ multiplex PCR, yet TCRdb's version contains in-frame clones alone and is incomplete. The table counts 20,000 to 25,000 clones; approximately 24% lies in the top ten. The receptor was isolated from a woman aged 18 to 75 with a cervical HPV16 infection that either progressed to CIN3+ or cleared (not recorded which). The chain uses TRBV2 and TRBJ2-5, with 9 nucleotides matching TRBD2. The sequenced sample was blood buffy coat. CDR3 sequence: CASSEGLSGGEETQYF. The part of the CDR3 DNA that was read is TGTGCCAGCAGTGAGGGACTTAGCGGGGGAGAAGAGACC.